A selection of T cell receptor beta chains follows, all from one sample in a study of T cells expressing NK-cell markers. From its re-call of the 5' RACE reads, TCRdb lists each CDR3 protein once, without DNA. The sample shows around 7,500 distinct CDR3 sequences, and more than 9% sits with its ten largest clones. The source material was blood T cells: a sorted CD56 or NKG2C T cell subset, CD4+ or CD8+ T cells, or bulk PBMC T cells (not recorded which). These receptor sequences come from a man between 18 and 35 years old in good health. CDR3s include the opening cysteine and the closing phenylalanine or tryptophan. Part of the rows lack a size; the others show once, few, many or a class for expanded clones.

CDR3: CASSFGTSGSGETQYF
J: TRBJ2-5
V: TRBV7-8
length: 16
size: NA

CDR3: CASSPRTSGLNEQFF
J: TRBJ2-1
V: TRBV18
length: 15
size: NA

CDR3: CASSTRVRLISTDTQYF
J: TRBJ2-3
V: TRBV11-2
length: 17
size: medium-sized

CDR3: CASSYSGRYNEQFF
J: TRBJ2-1
V: TRBV6-2/TRBV6-3
length: 14
size: NA

CDR3: CASRVGQGNSGANVLTF
J: TRBJ2-6
V: TRBV2
length: 17
size: NA

CDR3: CASSQPQAPIDTIYF
J: TRBJ1-3
V: TRBV4-1
length: 15
size: medium-sized

CDR3: CASSTRDSGRHQPQHF
J: TRBJ1-5
V: TRBV12-3/TRBV12-4
length: 16
size: NA

CDR3: CASSIRNSLTYYNEQFF
J: TRBJ2-1
V: TRBV5-6
length: 17
size: NA

CDR3: CASSLNPQGRTFF
J: TRBJ1-1
V: TRBV28
length: 13
size: medium-sized

CDR3: CASSLALETATNEKLFF
J: TRBJ1-4
V: TRBV5-5
length: 17
size: NA

CDR3: CASSLGGRRPPGANVLTF
J: TRBJ2-6
V: TRBV5-1
length: 18
size: NA

CDR3: CASSGVTSGGTPYEQYF
J: TRBJ2-7
V: TRBV11-2
length: 17
size: NA

CDR3: CASSLAGQGRVSEQFF
J: TRBJ2-1
V: TRBV11-2
length: 16
size: medium-sized